Below, 20 T cell receptor beta chains from the same sample are listed, as sequenced in a study of blood T cell repertoires in COVID-19. Data came from immunoSEQ multiplex PCR; TCRdb stores just in-frame clones and leaves some out. In the table there are 200,000 or so clones, roughly nine tenths of which are singletons. Sequenced: PBMCs or T cells enriched from blood (not recorded which). The source of these receptors is a woman aged 18-30 years in a cohort exposed to, infected with or recovered from COVID-19 (not recorded which).

V gene TRBV7-9 combines with J gene TRBJ1-1; 8 bases line up with TRBD1. The CDR3 consists of 16 residues. J gave up 4 bases and V 4 bases, and 11 bases lay outside the gene matches. CDR1 and CDR2 from the germline V gene are SEHNR and FQNEAQ (reference sequence). CDR3 coding DNA: TGTGCCAGCAGCTACTGGGCAGGGGGCGTTGGCACTGAAGCTTTCTTT. Translated, it gives CASSYWAGGVGTEAFF.

About this clone: A junction boundary mismatches the germline segment, possibly from a read error. The chain joins TRBV2 to TRBJ1-4; tentative D call: TRBD1 (5 bases). The CDR3 covers 14 residues. Germline V gives CDR1 SNHLY, CDR2 FYNNEI. The CDR3 coding sequence is TGTGCCAGCAATGAAGACAGAGCTAATGAAAAACTGTTTTTT. It specifies CASNEDRANEKLFF.

This chain uses TRBV9 with TRBJ2-3; D is unclear. The CDR3 consists of 11 residues. The V gene's germline CDR1 is SGDLS and CDR2 YYNGEE. The V gene lost 5 bases and the J gene lost 7 bases, with 8 bases spanning the gap. CDR3 loop: CASSFGYTQYF. The CDR3 nucleotides are TGTGCCAGCAGTTTTGGCTATACGCAGTATTTT.

This chain uses TRBV10-1 with TRBJ2-7; D gene ambiguous. Trimming shortened V by 2 bases and J by 3 bases, and 14 bases separated the two germline ends. This CDR3 has 15 amino acids. Germline CDR1 and CDR2: WNHNN and SYGVQD (reference sequence). The CDR3 nucleotides are TGCGCCAGCAGTGAGACCCGTGAGCCCTTCTACGAGCAGTACTTC. This codes for CASSETREPFYEQYF.

V is TRBV18 and J is TRBJ1-6, with 10 nucleotides matching TRBD1. Trimming at V came to 6 bases and at J to 10 bases, leaving 6 bases not matched to a gene. In germline, CDR1 is KGHSH, CDR2 LQKENI. This CDR3 comprises 14 residues. CDR3 bases: TGTGCCAGCTCCCGACAGGGGGCTGACTCACCCCTCCACTTT. It specifies CASSRQGADSPLHF.

This chain joins TRBV29-1 and TRBJ2-2, with D possibly TRBD1 on 5 matching bases. Trimming removed 5 bases at V and 0 bases at J, with 10 bases between. The CDR3 sequence is 14 residues long. The germline V gene has CDR1 SQVTM and CDR2 ANQGSEA. The chain's CDR3 is CSVKGLPNTGELFF. CDR3 DNA: TGCAGCGTTAAGGGGCTACCGAACACCGGGGAGCTGTTTTTT.

The chain carries TRBV14 and TRBJ1-4; D possibly corresponds to TRBD1 (5 bases). This CDR3 is 15 amino acids long. The V end lost 3 bases, the J end lost 4 bases, and 12 bases lay between the germline ends. The germline gives CDR1 SGHDN, CDR2 FVKESK. CDR3 bases: TGTGCCAGCAGCCAGTTGACAGAAATTAATGAAAAACTGTTTTTT. Protein: CASSQLTEINEKLFF. The whole variable domain, filled in from reference TRBV14 and TRBJ1-4, reads EAGVTQFPSHSVIEKGQTVTLRCDPISGHDNLYWYRRVMGKEIKFLLHFVKESKQDESGMPNNRFLAERTGGTYSTLKVQPAELEDSGVYFCASSQLTEINEKLFFGSGTQLSVL.

This chain connects TRBV2 to TRBJ1-5; D is undetermined. The CDR3 length is 14 residues. V lost 6 bases to trimming and J lost 2 bases, with 11 bases between them. The germline gives CDR1 SNHLY, CDR2 FYNNEI. CDR3 protein: CASRSELGNQPQHF. The CDR3 region has the DNA TGTGCCAGCAGGTCCGAGTTGGGCAATCAGCCCCAGCATTTT.

The genes are TRBV25-1 and TRBJ1-5, with D hard to call. The CDR3 covers 14 residues. Trimming pared 0 bases from V and 9 bases from J, leaving 12 bases between. CDR1 and CDR2 from the germline V gene are MGHDK and SYGVNS. The CDR3 DNA reads TGTGCCAGCAGTGAATATAGGCCGGAGAGGCCCCAGCATTTT. Translating it yields CASSEYRPERPQHF.

This sequence joins TRBV5-4 and TRBJ1-1; tentative D call: TRBD1 (6 bases). The CDR3 sequence is 14 residues long. The V end lost 4 bases, the J end lost 1 base, and 11 bases lay between the germline ends. Germline V lookup: CDR1 SGHNT, CDR2 YYREEE (reference sequence). CDR3 nucleotide sequence: TGTGCCAGCAGCCAAACGACAGGGAACACTGAAGCTTTCTTT. Amino acid sequence: CASSQTTGNTEAFF.

This chain links TRBV2 with TRBJ2-2; D possibly corresponds to TRBD2 (6 bases). V dropped 3 bases and J dropped 15 bases, with 11 bases sitting between them. The germline CDR1 and CDR2 sequences are SNHLY and FYNNEI. The CDR3 runs 11 residues. The CDR3 here is CASSDSTRVFF. CDR3 nucleotide sequence: TGTGCCAGCAGTGATTCGACTAGGGTGTTTTTT.

The rearrangement links TRBV10-1 to TRBJ2-2, with D uncertain. Deletions cut 5 bases from V and 4 bases from J, with 14 bases between. This CDR3 contains 15 residues. Germline V gene data show CDR1 as WNHNN and CDR2 as SYGVQD (reference sequence). In nucleotides, the CDR3 is TGCGCCAGCAGTCCTCGACGGAGCCCCACCGGGGAGCTGTTTTTT. Amino acids: CASSPRRSPTGELFF.

The rearrangement links TRBV11-3 to TRBJ1-5; maybe TRBD1 (6 bases). This CDR3 has 13 amino acids. V dropped 3 bases and J dropped 4 bases, with 7 bases sitting between them. Looked up from germline, CDR1 is SGHNT and CDR2 is YENEEA. The CDR3: CASSLGANQPQHF. Written as DNA, the CDR3 is TGTGCCAGCAGCTTGGGGGCTAATCAGCCCCAGCATTTT.

V and J are TRBV11-3 and TRBJ1-1; no firm D call. The germline CDR1 and CDR2 sequences are SGHNT and YENEEA. V lost 5 bases and J 11 bases, leaving 15 bases between the germline ends. This CDR3 comprises 12 residues. The CDR3 coding sequence is TGTGCCAGCAGCCCCGCGCCACCGATCGCTTTCTTT. Residues: CASSPAPPIAFF.

The genes are TRBV28 and TRBJ2-3, with 10 bases identical to TRBD1. The CDR3 runs to 16 residues. Germline trimming cut 2 bases from V and 6 bases from J; bases unmatched to any gene: 8. Germline loops: CDR1 MDHEN, CDR2 SYDVKM. The CDR3 protein is CASSLGTGARMDTQYF. The CDR3 bases are TGTGCCAGCAGTTTAGGGACAGGGGCCAGGATGGATACGCAGTATTTT.

The chain carries TRBV3-1 (or the pseudogene TRBV3-2) and TRBJ2-1, with a tentative D call TRBD1 (5 bases). CDR3 size: 15 residues. Per the germline V gene, CDR1 is LGHDT and CDR2 is YNNKEL (reference sequence). V shed 1 base and J shed 8 bases, with 15 bases lying between them. CDR3 sequence reads: CASSQGGGASDEQFF. The DNA of the CDR3 is TGTGCCAGCAGCCAAGGTGGTGGGGCTTCGGATGAGCAGTTCTTC.

V and J are TRBV4-1 and TRBJ2-1; 8 nucleotides line up with TRBD1. The V gene end was trimmed by 0 bases and the J gene end by 8 bases; junction bases not matched to a gene: 12. Germline CDR1 reads MGHRA; CDR2 reads YSYEKL. The CDR3 covers 17 residues. In DNA, the CDR3 is TGCGCCAGCAGCCAAGACGAGGTGTGGACAGGGATCGATGAGCAGTTCTTC. Its translation is CASSQDEVWTGIDEQFF.

The rearrangement joins TRBV10-3 to TRBJ2-5; 11 bases match TRBD2. This CDR3 region has 14 residues. Per germline, CDR1 ENHRY and CDR2 SYGVKD. Unmatched junction bases numbered 9, after V lost 8 bases and J lost 7 bases. CDR3 in amino acids: CAIRSLAGEGTQYF. The CDR3 DNA follows: TGTGCCATCCGTTCACTAGCGGGAGAGGGGACCCAGTACTTC.

The chain links TRBV20-1 to TRBJ2-3, with D perhaps TRBD2 (6 bases). The CDR3 consists of 14 residues. Per the germline V gene, CDR1 is DFQATT and CDR2 is SNEGSKA (reference sequence). V shed 3 bases and J shed 1 base, with 11 bases lying between them. CDR3 protein: CSASGGSGTDTQYF. CDR3 nucleotides: TGCAGTGCTAGTGGAGGGTCGGGCACAGATACGCAGTATTTT.

The CDR3 DNA is TGTGCCAGCAGCTTACGAACAGGCACCTACACAGATACGCAGTATTTT. Its translation is CASSLRTGTYTDTQYF. The chain is built from TRBV21-1 and TRBJ2-3; no DNA check was done on the table's D call, TRBD1. TRBV21-1 has pseudogene status. CDR3 length: 16 residues.